This is a list of T cell receptor beta chains from one sample in a study of T cell responses to AZD1222 COVID-19 vaccine. Clones were sequenced by immunoSEQ multiplex PCR, and TCRdb holds only the in-frame ones, with some missing. The sample lists some 130,000 clones, roughly 88% occurring once. The input for sequencing was peripheral blood, taken on day 0 of AZD1222 vaccination. These receptor sequences come from an adult in good health. The CDR3 runs from the conserved cysteine through the conserved F or W. The order of the fields is D gene, V gene, CDR3 length, J gene, clone size, CDR3 DNA, CDR3 protein. A D gene is named only where the DNA matches it firmly. Clone sizes are given selectively: once, few, many, or a class where the clone is expanded.

D gene: NA
V gene: TRBV23-1
CDR3 length: 14
J gene: TRBJ2-1
clone size: NA
CDR3 DNA: TGCGCCAGCAGTCAGACCTTTAGATACAATGAGCAGTTCTTC
CDR3 protein: CASSQTFRYNEQFF

D gene: TRBD1
V gene: TRBV5-6
CDR3 length: 16
J gene: TRBJ2-1
clone size: NA
CDR3 DNA: TGTGCCAGCAGCTACTCGACAGGGGGCTCCTACAATGAGCAGTTCTTC
CDR3 protein: CASSYSTGGSYNEQFF

D gene: TRBD1
V gene: TRBV18
CDR3 length: 15
J gene: TRBJ1-1
clone size: NA
CDR3 DNA: TGTGCCAGCTCACCACGGACAGGGGAGAACACTGAAGCTTTCTTT
CDR3 protein: CASSPRTGENTEAFF

D gene: NA
V gene: TRBV7-9
CDR3 length: 17
J gene: TRBJ2-7
clone size: once
CDR3 DNA: TGTGCCAGCAGCTCGACCCGGGGGACCTACTACTCCTACGAGCAGTACTTC
CDR3 protein: CASSSTRGTYYSYEQYF

D gene: NA
V gene: TRBV12-3/TRBV12-4
CDR3 length: 11
J gene: TRBJ1-2
clone size: NA
CDR3 DNA: TGTGCCAGCAGTTTAGGCGGGGGCTACACCTTC
CDR3 protein: CASSLGGGYTF

D gene: NA
V gene: TRBV5-4
CDR3 length: 14
J gene: TRBJ1-3
clone size: NA
CDR3 DNA: TGTGCCAGCAGACGGGAGCAGGGTGGAAACACCATATATTTT
CDR3 protein: CASRREQGGNTIYF

D gene: TRBD1
V gene: TRBV7-6
CDR3 length: 17
J gene: TRBJ2-5
clone size: NA
CDR3 DNA: TGTGCCAGCAGCTTAGAGCCCCACCCACAGGGGAAAGAGACCCAGTACTTC
CDR3 protein: CASSLEPHPQGKETQYF

D gene: NA
V gene: TRBV5-1
CDR3 length: 14
J gene: TRBJ1-1
clone size: NA
CDR3 DNA: TGCGCCAGCAGCTTGGCGTACAAGACGGCTGAAGCTTTCTTT
CDR3 protein: CASSLAYKTAEAFF

D gene: NA
V gene: TRBV3-1/TRBV3-2
CDR3 length: 12
J gene: TRBJ1-4
clone size: once
CDR3 DNA: TGTGCCAGCAGCCACGGGACCGAAAAACTGTTTTTT
CDR3 protein: CASSHGTEKLFF

D gene: TRBD2
V gene: TRBV10-2
CDR3 length: 15
J gene: TRBJ2-7
clone size: NA
CDR3 DNA: TGCGCCAGCAGACTAGCGGGAGGGGAACGGGGAGAGCAGTACTTC
CDR3 protein: CASRLAGGERGEQYF

D gene: NA
V gene: TRBV7-3
CDR3 length: 12
J gene: TRBJ1-2
clone size: NA
CDR3 DNA: TGTGCCAGCAGCTTAAAAGGTCGTGGCTACACCTTC
CDR3 protein: CASSLKGRGYTF

D gene: NA
V gene: TRBV5-6
CDR3 length: 15
J gene: TRBJ1-1
clone size: NA
CDR3 DNA: TGTGCCAGCAGCTTTGTACAGGCCCCGAACACTGAAGCTTTCTTT
CDR3 protein: CASSFVQAPNTEAFF

D gene: TRBD2
V gene: TRBV9
CDR3 length: 17
J gene: TRBJ2-7
clone size: NA
CDR3 DNA: TGTGCCAGCAGCGTAGAAGGCGGGGGGACCCACCCCTACGAGCAGTACTTC
CDR3 protein: CASSVEGGGTHPYEQYF

D gene: TRBD2
V gene: TRBV2
CDR3 length: 12
J gene: TRBJ2-1
clone size: NA
CDR3 DNA: TGTGCCAGCAACCGACTAGCGTTTGAGCAGTTCTTC
CDR3 protein: CASNRLAFEQFF

D gene: NA
V gene: TRBV15
CDR3 length: 15
J gene: TRBJ1-4
clone size: NA
CDR3 DNA: TGTGCCACCAGCAGTGGACTGACAACTAATGAAAAACTGTTTTTT
CDR3 protein: CATSSGLTTNEKLFF

D gene: TRBD2
V gene: TRBV7-9
CDR3 length: 19
J gene: TRBJ2-7
clone size: NA
CDR3 DNA: TGTGCCAGCAGCCCGGGGGGGGAGCGTAGCGCCCAGAGCTCCTACGAGCAGTACTTC
CDR3 protein: CASSPGGERSAQSSYEQYF

D gene: NA
V gene: TRBV6-2/TRBV6-3
CDR3 length: 16
J gene: TRBJ2-5
clone size: NA
CDR3 DNA: TGTGCCAGCAGTTATGGGCGAAATGGGGGCCAAGAGACCCAGTACTTC
CDR3 protein: CASSYGRNGGQETQYF

D gene: NA
V gene: TRBV5-4
CDR3 length: 13
J gene: TRBJ1-2
clone size: once
CDR3 DNA: TGTGCCAGCAGCTTGGCGGCCTACTATGGCTACACCTTC
CDR3 protein: CASSLAAYYGYTF

D gene: TRBD1
V gene: TRBV6-5
CDR3 length: 15
J gene: TRBJ1-5
clone size: NA
CDR3 DNA: TGTGCCAGCAGGAGAGGGACAGGGGCAAATCAGCCCCAGCATTTT
CDR3 protein: CASRRGTGANQPQHF

D gene: NA
V gene: TRBV27
CDR3 length: 14
J gene: TRBJ2-7
clone size: NA
CDR3 DNA: TGTGCCAGCACCCCAACGCCGAGGGCGGGCGAGCAGTACTTC
CDR3 protein: CASTPTPRAGEQYF

D gene: TRBD1
V gene: TRBV24-1
CDR3 length: 12
J gene: TRBJ2-1
clone size: NA
CDR3 DNA: TGTGCCATTGCCGGACAGGGAAATGAGCAGTTCTTC
CDR3 protein: CAIAGQGNEQFF

D gene: NA
V gene: TRBV9
CDR3 length: 16
J gene: TRBJ1-1
clone size: NA
CDR3 DNA: TGTGCCAGCAGCTTCACTTCCGACCGGGCCGGCACTGAAGCTTTCTTT
CDR3 protein: CASSFTSDRAGTEAFF

D gene: TRBD2
V gene: TRBV6-6
CDR3 length: 17
J gene: TRBJ2-1
clone size: NA
CDR3 DNA: TGTGCCAGCAGTCCTACTTCCGGGACTAGCGCCTACAATGAGCAGTTCTTC
CDR3 protein: CASSPTSGTSAYNEQFF

D gene: NA
V gene: TRBV19
CDR3 length: 13
J gene: TRBJ2-7
clone size: few
CDR3 DNA: TGTGCCAGTAGTAGGCCCGGGCTTTACGAGCAGTACTTC
CDR3 protein: CASSRPGLYEQYF

D gene: NA
V gene: TRBV12-3/TRBV12-4
CDR3 length: 13
J gene: TRBJ1-1
clone size: NA
CDR3 DNA: TGTGCCAGCAGTTTTGGCGGGAACACTGAAGCTTTCTTT
CDR3 protein: CASSFGGNTEAFF

D gene: TRBD2
V gene: TRBV9
CDR3 length: 14
J gene: TRBJ2-5
clone size: NA
CDR3 DNA: TGTGCCAGCAGCGTAGTGGCGGGGGGAGAGACCCAGTACTTC
CDR3 protein: CASSVVAGGETQYF

D gene: NA
V gene: TRBV24-1
CDR3 length: 14
J gene: TRBJ1-4
clone size: NA
CDR3 DNA: TGTGCCACCAGTGATGGGCAAATTGGGGAAAAACTGTTTTTT
CDR3 protein: CATSDGQIGEKLFF

D gene: TRBD2
V gene: TRBV2
CDR3 length: 19
J gene: TRBJ2-3
clone size: few
CDR3 DNA: TGTGCCAGCAGTGAATCGCCGGGACTAGCGGGACTGAACACAGATACGCAGTATTTT
CDR3 protein: CASSESPGLAGLNTDTQYF

D gene: NA
V gene: TRBV7-9
CDR3 length: 12
J gene: TRBJ2-7
clone size: NA
CDR3 DNA: TGTGCCAGCAGCTTAGAGGTGGGCGAGCAGTACTTC
CDR3 protein: CASSLEVGEQYF

D gene: NA
V gene: TRBV3-1/TRBV3-2
CDR3 length: 14
J gene: TRBJ1-2
clone size: NA
CDR3 DNA: TGTGCCAGCAGCACTCGGGGGGGGGCGTCTGGCTACACCTTC
CDR3 protein: CASSTRGGASGYTF